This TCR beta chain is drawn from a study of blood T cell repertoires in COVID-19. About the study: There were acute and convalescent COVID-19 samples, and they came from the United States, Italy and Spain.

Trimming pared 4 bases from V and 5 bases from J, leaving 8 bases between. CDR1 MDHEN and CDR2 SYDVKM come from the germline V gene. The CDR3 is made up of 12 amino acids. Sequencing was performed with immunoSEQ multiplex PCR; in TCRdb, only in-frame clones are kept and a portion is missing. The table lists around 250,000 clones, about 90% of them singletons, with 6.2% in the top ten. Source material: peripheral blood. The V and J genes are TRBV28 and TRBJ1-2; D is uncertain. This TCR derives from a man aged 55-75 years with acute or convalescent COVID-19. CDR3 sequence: CASSSLDYGYTF. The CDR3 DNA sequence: TGTGCCAGCAGTTCACTAGATTATGGCTACACCTTC.